These 14 T cell receptor beta chains were all obtained from the same sample, sequenced in a study of T cells in Graves' hyperthyroidism and ophthalmopathy. TCR beta CDR3 region amplification was performed from RNA transcripts. The TCR CDR3 first-round RT-PCR relied on the HTBI primer set. In TCRdb, the multiplex PCR reads were re-called with MiXCR into one record per CDR3 protein. The sample contains under 650,000 distinct CDR3 sequences, 15% to 20% of which appear only once. Sequenced: blood. Source of these receptors: a woman aged 25-40 years with Graves' hyperthyroidism.

This chain joins TRBV7-9 and TRBJ2-7; 8 bases match TRBD1. J was trimmed by 0 bases and V by 2 bases; bases with no gene match: 9. The CDR3 extends over 17 amino acids. Germline CDR1 is SEHNR and CDR2 is FQNEAQ (reference sequence). CDR3 amino acids: CASSLYPDRVISYEQYF. Here the CDR3 DNA reads TGTGCCAGCAGCTTATACCCGGACAGGGTAATCTCCTACGAGCAGTACTTC.

Ten or more counts support this clonotype. This chain uses TRBV3-1 with TRBJ1-1; maybe TRBD1 (6 bases). Trimming took off 2 bases at V and 0 bases at J, with 22 bases between the two ends. Germline V gives CDR1 LGHDT, CDR2 YNNKEL (reference sequence). The CDR3 spans 19 residues. CDR3 nucleotide sequence: TGTGCCAGCAGCCAAAACCGAATCTCCGGGACATCCTTGAACACTGAAGCTTTCTTT. Translating gives CASSQNRISGTSLNTEAFF.

In this sample, this clonotype turned up a few times. The V call is TRBV7-9, the J call TRBJ1-6; D ambiguous. This CDR3 comprises 15 residues. The germline CDR1 and CDR2 sequences are SEHNR and FQNEAQ (reference sequence). Trimming took off 3 bases at V and 8 bases at J, with 14 bases between the two ends. CDR3 residues: CASSFAESYYSPLHF. The CDR3 coding sequence is TGTGCCAGCAGCTTTGCAGAATCCTACTATTCACCCCTCCACTTT.

This chain joins TRBV30 and TRBJ2-1; the D is unclear. The ends were cut back, 3 bases at V and 10 bases at J, with 10 bases in the middle. CDR3 length equals 11 residues. Per the germline V gene, CDR1 is GTSNPN and CDR2 is SVGIG (reference sequence). The CDR3 DNA sequence: TGTGCCTGGAGCCGAGCCCAGGAGCAGTTCTTC. Its translation: CAWSRAQEQFF. The full variable domain, its missing parts supplied by reference TRBV30 and TRBJ2-1, is SQTIHQWPATLVQPVGSPLSLECTVEGTSNPNLYWYRQAAGRGLQLLFYSVGIGQISSEVPQNLSASRPQDRQFILSSKKLLLSDSGFYLCAWSRAQEQFFGPGTRLTVL.

This clonotype showed up many times. The rearrangement links TRBV11-2 to TRBJ2-7, with TRBD2 as a possible D gene (6 bases). The ends were cut back, 8 bases at V and 0 bases at J, with 20 bases in the middle. Germline V CDR1 and CDR2: SGHAT, FQNNGV. This CDR3 region has 16 residues. The CDR3 DNA reads as TGTGCCAGCGGACCGAAGGCTAGCGTAAGCTCCTACGAGCAGTACTTC. Its translation is CASGPKASVSSYEQYF.

This clonotype was recorded a few times. The chain links TRBV6-5 to TRBJ2-2; no firm D call. Germline V gives CDR1 MNHEY, CDR2 SVGAGI. This CDR3 has 16 amino acids. The V end was cut by 0 bases, the J end by 1 base, with 9 bases between. The CDR3 sequence: CASSYSLPGNTGELFF. CDR3 DNA sequence: TGTGCCAGCAGTTACTCGTTGCCAGGGAACACCGGGGAGCTGTTTTTT.

This clonotype was seen many times. The V gene is TRBV5-8, the J gene TRBJ2-7; D unresolved. The CDR3 is 12 residues long. Trimming pared 1 base from V and 7 bases from J, leaving 9 bases between. CDR1 and CDR2 from the germline V gene are SGHTS and YDEGEE. The CDR3, as DNA: TGTGCCAGCAGCTTGACCAGTAAAGAGCAGTACTTC. It yields the protein CASSLTSKEQYF.

This clonotype was detected ten times or more. J is TRBJ2-5 and V is TRBV11-2, with a possible D match to TRBD1 (7 bases). The CDR3 is made up of 16 amino acids. The V end lost 3 bases, the J end lost 5 bases, and 19 bases lay between the germline ends. Per the germline V gene, CDR1 is SGHAT and CDR2 is FQNNGV. CDR3 residues: CASSFGRTIQGETQYF. The CDR3, as DNA: TGTGCCAGCAGCTTCGGACGGACTATACAGGGGGAGACCCAGTACTTC.

On this clonotype itself: An end of the junction does not agree with germline; a read error may underlie this. The V gene is TRBV7-2, the J gene TRBJ2-5; maybe TRBD1 (6 bases). Per germline, CDR1 SGHTA and CDR2 FQGNSA. The CDR3 extends over 14 amino acids. The CDR3 DNA follows: TGTGCCAGTAGCTCCCGGACAGATCCGGGGACCCAGTACTTC. It yields the protein CASSSRTDPGTQYF.

Only a few counts were recorded for this clonotype. The V and J genes are TRBV6-5 and TRBJ2-2; tentatively, D is TRBD1 or TRBD2 (5 bases each). The germline V gene has CDR1 MNHEY and CDR2 SVGAGI. Trimming pared 2 bases from V and 6 bases from J, leaving 7 bases between. The CDR3 covers 13 residues. CDR3 DNA: TGTGCCAGCAGTTACGGGGGACCCGGGGAGCTGTTTTTT. Amino acid sequence: CASSYGGPGELFF.

There are many counts of this clonotype. The chain recombines TRBV12-3 or TRBV12-4 with TRBJ2-5, with D possibly TRBD2 on 5 matching bases. The CDR3 sequence is 12 residues long. The ends were cut back, 5 bases at V and 7 bases at J, with 11 bases in the middle. CDR3 sequence reads: CASSSLRGTQYF. In DNA, the CDR3 is TGTGCCAGCAGTAGCCTTCGGGGGACCCAGTACTTC.

This clonotype was detected many times. The genes are TRBV6-1 and TRBJ1-2; D ambiguous. Germline V CDR1 and CDR2: MNHNS, SASEGT. The length of the CDR3 is 15 residues. V was clipped by 1 base and J by 2 bases, with 11 bases between them. This CDR3 reads CASSEEEEPNYGYTF. The DNA for the CDR3 is TGTGCCAGCAGTGAAGAAGAGGAACCCAACTATGGCTACACCTTC.

In its sample, this clonotype was seen many times. This chain joins TRBV2 and TRBJ2-2, with 7 positions matching TRBD2. Germline V CDR1 and CDR2: SNHLY, FYNNEI. The CDR3 extends over 15 amino acids. J lost 1 base, V lost 3 bases, and 2 bases had no gene match. The CDR3 here is CASSEASGNTGELFF. The CDR3 DNA reads as TGTGCCAGCAGTGAGGCTAGCGGGAACACCGGGGAGCTGTTTTTT.

The V gene is TRBV28, the J gene TRBJ2-3, with D uncertain. The length of the CDR3 is 15 residues. V was clipped by 6 bases and J by 1 base, with 14 bases between them. CDR1 is MDHEN and CDR2 is SYDVKM in the germline V gene. CDR3 sequence: CASSSPVEGTDTQYF. CDR3 bases: TGTGCCAGCAGCTCCCCGGTTGAGGGCACAGATACGCAGTATTTT.